The 20 T cell receptor beta chains below were found in one sample sequenced in a study of blood T cell repertoires in COVID-19. Assay used: immunoSEQ multiplex PCR; TCRdb lists only in-frame clones, some missing. The sample has more than 150,000 clones, around 85% seen once. Sequenced: peripheral blood. Receptors were obtained from a woman aged 80 or over with acute or convalescent COVID-19.

Only a few counts were recorded for this clone. The chain links TRBV11-2 to TRBJ1-1, with 8 bases that match TRBD1. The CDR3 has 14 residues. Germline CDR1 is SGHAT and CDR2 is FQNNGV. V shed 4 bases and J 3 bases; nucleotides not matched to a gene: 4. In DNA, the CDR3 is TGTGCCAGCAGCTCCACGACAGGGGACACTGAAGCTTTCTTT. Protein: CASSSTTGDTEAFF.

V gene TRBV5-1 combines with J gene TRBJ1-5; TRBD1 agrees at 9 bases. V was clipped by 4 bases and J by 6 bases; unmatched bases: 14. The CDR3 is 17 amino acids. The germline gives CDR1 SGHRS, CDR2 YFSETQ. CDR3 in DNA: TGCGCCAGCAGCCCCACCGCCCGACAGGGGGATTCTCAGCCCCAGCATTTT. Residues: CASSPTARQGDSQPQHF. The full variable domain, with the rest looked up from reference TRBV5-1 and TRBJ1-5, is KAGVTQTPRYLIKTRGQQVTLSCSPISGHRSVSWYQQTPGQGLQFLFEYFSETQRNKGNFPGRFSGRQFSNSRSEMNVSTLELGDSALYLCASSPTARQGDSQPQHFGDGTRLSIL.

This chain connects TRBV5-5 to TRBJ2-3; the match to TRBD2 covers 8 bases. V lost 1 base, J lost 3 bases, and 10 bases stayed unmatched. The CDR3 is made up of 17 amino acids. Germline CDR1 is SGHKS and CDR2 is YYEKEE (reference sequence). The CDR3 bases are TGTGCCAGCAGCTTGACCGCCGGGAGGGGGGCAACAGATACGCAGTATTTT. As protein: CASSLTAGRGATDTQYF. Complete variable domain (other parts from reference TRBV5-5 and TRBJ2-3): DAGVTQSPTHLIKTRGQQVTLRCSPISGHKSVSWYQQVLGQGPQFIFQYYEKEERGRGNFPDRFSARQFPNYSSELNVNALLLGDSALYLCASSLTAGRGATDTQYFGPGTRLTVL.

The CDR3 loop is CASSLAARTGNEQYF. Written as DNA, the CDR3 is TGCGCCAGCAGCTTGGCCGCGAGGACAGGGAATGAGCAGTACTTC. The chain combines TRBV5-1 with TRBJ2-7; the match to TRBD1 covers 8 bases. Germline V CDR1 and CDR2: SGHRS, YFSETQ. The CDR3 spans 15 residues. The V gene end was trimmed by 0 bases and the J gene end by 7 bases; junction bases not matched to a gene: 9.

The rearrangement joins TRBV10-3 to TRBJ2-3, with TRBD1 identical over 8 bases. Trimming removed 6 bases from V and 2 bases from J; junction bases left unmatched: 4. Germline CDR1 and CDR2: ENHRY and SYGVKD. This CDR3 spans 14 amino acids. Here the CDR3 DNA reads TGTGCCATCAGCGGACAGGGCGTCACAGATACGCAGTATTTT. The encoded protein is CAISGQGVTDTQYF.

CDR3 in DNA: TGCGCCAGCAGCCCGCAGGGGGGCGCCTTTGGCTACACCTTC. Its protein is CASSPQGGAFGYTF. The rearrangement links TRBV5-1 to TRBJ1-2; 7 nucleotides match TRBD1. Germline V gene data show CDR1 as SGHRS and CDR2 as YFSETQ. The CDR3 runs 14 residues. J was trimmed by 7 bases and V by 4 bases; bases with no gene match: 10.

The genes are TRBV5-1 and TRBJ1-3, with 7 bases lining up with TRBD1. Germline trimming cut 1 base from V and 0 bases from J; bases unmatched to any gene: 4. The CDR3 sequence is 16 residues long. Germline V gene lookup returns CDR1 SGHRS and CDR2 YFSETQ. The CDR3, as DNA: TGCGCCAGCAGCTTGAGACAGGGCCACTCTGGAAACACCATATATTTT. It encodes CASSLRQGHSGNTIYF.

This chain uses TRBV5-4 with TRBJ2-1; 9 bases fit TRBD1. Germline trimming cut 4 bases from V and 3 bases from J; bases unmatched to any gene: 5. CDR3 size: 15 residues. CDR1 is SGHNT and CDR2 is YYREEE in the germline V gene (reference sequence). The CDR3 is CASSADRGGYNEQFF. DNA for the CDR3: TGTGCCAGCAGCGCGGACAGGGGAGGCTACAATGAGCAGTTCTTC.

This sequence joins TRBV30 and TRBJ2-2; weak D call: TRBD2 (5 bases). Trimming removed 2 bases at V and 4 bases at J, with 8 bases between. This CDR3 has 13 residues. Germline loops: CDR1 GTSNPN, CDR2 SVGIG (reference sequence). The CDR3 is CAWSPTSTGELFF. CDR3 DNA sequence: TGTGCCTGGAGTCCTACTAGCACCGGGGAGCTGTTTTTT.

The chain combines TRBV5-8 with TRBJ1-5; no reliable D call. The germline V gene has CDR1 SGHTS and CDR2 YDEGEE. The length of the CDR3 is 14 residues. V lost 6 bases to trimming and J lost 9 bases, with 19 bases between them. CDR3 sequence (DNA): TGTGCCAGCATCCCTCCTCAACGCAGAGGGCCCCAGCATTTT. Its translation is CASIPPQRRGPQHF.

V is TRBV5-4 and J is TRBJ2-3; D might be TRBD2 (6 bases). Looked up from germline, CDR1 is SGHNT and CDR2 is YYREEE (reference sequence). CDR3 length equals 16 residues. Trimming removed 1 base from V and 3 bases from J, with 15 bases in between. The CDR3 spells CASSLSGVGGTDTQYF. Here the CDR3 DNA reads TGTGCCAGCAGCTTGTCTGGTGTGGGGGGAACAGATACGCAGTATTTT.

This clone was detected only once. The chain combines TRBV5-6 with TRBJ2-6; D unresolved. CDR3 length equals 15 residues. V was clipped by 4 bases and J by 0 bases, with 8 bases between them. The V gene's germline CDR1 is SGHDT and CDR2 YYEEEE. The CDR3 region is CASSPSPSGANVLTF. Here the CDR3 DNA reads TGTGCCAGCAGCCCCTCCCCCTCTGGGGCCAACGTCCTGACTTTC.

The genes are TRBV5-1 and TRBJ2-2; the D gene is possibly TRBD2 (6 bases). The CDR3 extends over 16 amino acids. Trimming shortened V by 1 base and J by 1 base, and 11 bases separated the two germline ends. Germline V lookup: CDR1 SGHRS, CDR2 YFSETQ. The CDR3 region is CASSLSSSGNTGELFF. CDR3 bases: TGCGCCAGCAGCTTGAGTAGTAGCGGGAACACCGGGGAGCTGTTTTTT.

The J gene is TRBJ1-2, the V gene TRBV7-9; a possible D gene is TRBD1 (6 bases). The length of the CDR3 is 17 residues. With 5 bases removed from V and 0 bases from J, the gap between germline ends came to 19 bases. Germline V gene lookup returns CDR1 SEHNR and CDR2 FQNEAQ (reference sequence). The chain's CDR3 is CASSAPGHRIANYGYTF. In DNA, the CDR3 is TGTGCCAGCAGCGCCCCGGGACACCGAATAGCTAACTATGGCTACACCTTC.

The V gene is TRBV7-9, the J gene TRBJ1-1; D remains unclear. The CDR3 has 12 amino acids. Germline V gene lookup returns CDR1 SEHNR and CDR2 FQNEAQ (reference sequence). Between the trimmed V and J ends, which lost 6 bases and 6 bases, there was a span of 11 bases. CDR3 DNA sequence: TGTGCCAGCAGGCGCGAGGGTGCTGAAGCTTTCTTT. Amino acid sequence: CASRREGAEAFF.

The chain joins TRBV29-1 to TRBJ1-1; 10 bases match TRBD1. The length of the CDR3 is 16 residues. V lost 4 bases, J lost 1 base, and 9 bases stayed unmatched. The germline CDR1 and CDR2 sequences are SQVTM and ANQGSEA. CDR3 nucleotide sequence: TGCAGCGTTGTCGATGTTGGGGACAGGGGGAACACTGAAGCTTTCTTT. It is translated as CSVVDVGDRGNTEAFF.

V and J are TRBV19 and TRBJ2-1, with a tentative D call TRBD1 (7 bases). Trimming shortened V by 2 bases and J by 4 bases, and 24 bases separated the two germline ends. CDR1 and CDR2 (germline): LNHDA, SQIVND (reference sequence). This CDR3 comprises 19 residues. CDR3 DNA: TGTGCCAGTAGTATATTCCGTGGAGGGGGCCGAACGACGTACAATGAGCAGTTCTTC. Residues: CASSIFRGGGRTTYNEQFF.

V gene TRBV7-3 combines with J gene TRBJ2-1, with no clear D. The germline V gene encodes CDR1 SGHTA and CDR2 FQGTGA. CDR3 length: 14 amino acids. The V and J ends lost 5 bases and 1 base respectively, with 9 bases between them. CDR3 sequence: CASSVDNSYNEQFF. CDR3 sequence (DNA): TGTGCCAGCAGCGTCGACAATTCCTACAATGAGCAGTTCTTC.

The chain recombines TRBV5-1 with TRBJ1-4; 10 nucleotides line up with TRBD1. Germline V CDR1 and CDR2: SGHRS, YFSETQ. The CDR3 sequence is 15 residues long. Trimming removed 3 bases from V and 7 bases from J; junction bases left unmatched: 6. Here the CDR3 reads CASSSDRGQSEKLFF. The CDR3 DNA is TGCGCCAGCAGCTCCGACAGGGGGCAGAGTGAAAAACTGTTTTTT.

Written as DNA, the CDR3 is TGTGCCAGCGACAGGGGTGCAGAGACCCAGTACTTC. Encoded protein: CASDRGAETQYF. The chain links TRBV6-5 to TRBJ2-5, with 8 positions matching TRBD1. Germline CDR1 MNHEY, CDR2 SVGAGI. With V trimmed by 8 bases and J by 4 bases, 3 bases remained unmatched. The CDR3 is made up of 12 amino acids.